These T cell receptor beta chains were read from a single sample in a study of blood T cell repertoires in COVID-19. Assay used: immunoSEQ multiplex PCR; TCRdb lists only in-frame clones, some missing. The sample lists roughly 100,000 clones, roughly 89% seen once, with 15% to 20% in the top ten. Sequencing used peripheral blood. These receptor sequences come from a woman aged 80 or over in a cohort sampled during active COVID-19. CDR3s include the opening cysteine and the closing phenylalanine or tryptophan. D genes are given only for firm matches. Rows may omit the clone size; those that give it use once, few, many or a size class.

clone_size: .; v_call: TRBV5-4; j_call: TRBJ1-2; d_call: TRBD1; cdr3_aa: CASSLMTGGFYGYTF; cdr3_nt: TGTGCCAGCAGCTTGATGACAGGGGGTTTCTATGGCTACACCTTC
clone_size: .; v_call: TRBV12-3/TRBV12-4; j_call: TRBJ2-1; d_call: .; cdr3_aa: CASSLDRYNEQFF; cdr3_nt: TGTGCCAGCAGTTTAGACAGGTACAATGAGCAGTTCTTC
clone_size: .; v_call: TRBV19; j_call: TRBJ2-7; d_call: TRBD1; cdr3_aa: CASSTPGGQNEQYF; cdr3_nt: TGTGCCAGTAGTACACCAGGGGGACAAAACGAGCAGTACTTC
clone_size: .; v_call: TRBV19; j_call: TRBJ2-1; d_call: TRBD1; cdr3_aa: CASNRDRRFDEQFF; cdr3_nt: TGTGCCAGTAACCGGGACAGGAGATTCGATGAGCAGTTCTTC
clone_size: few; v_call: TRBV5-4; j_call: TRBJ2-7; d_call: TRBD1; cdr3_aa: CASSSGTGSYEQYF; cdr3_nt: TGTGCCAGCAGCTCTGGGACAGGCTCCTACGAGCAGTACTTC
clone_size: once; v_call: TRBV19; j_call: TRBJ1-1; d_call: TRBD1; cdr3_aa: CASIRTGGITGAEAFF; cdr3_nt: TGTGCCAGCATACGGACAGGGGGCATCACAGGGGCTGAAGCTTTCTTT
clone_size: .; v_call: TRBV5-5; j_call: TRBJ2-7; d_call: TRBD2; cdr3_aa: CASSWGSGRSYEQYF; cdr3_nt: TGTGCCAGCAGCTGGGGGAGCGGGAGGTCCTACGAGCAGTACTTC
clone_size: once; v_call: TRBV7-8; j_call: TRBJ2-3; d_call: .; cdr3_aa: CASSPSGGGFTDTQYF; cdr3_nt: TGTGCCAGCAGCCCGTCGGGGGGCGGGTTTACAGATACGCAGTATTTT
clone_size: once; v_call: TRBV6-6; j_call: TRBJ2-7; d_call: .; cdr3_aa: CASSLRDNFYEQYF; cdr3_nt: TGTGCCAGCAGTTTACGGGACAACTTCTACGAGCAGTACTTC
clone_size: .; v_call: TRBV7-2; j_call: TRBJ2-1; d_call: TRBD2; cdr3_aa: CASSFGLAGGREQFF; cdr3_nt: TGTGCCAGCAGCTTCGGACTAGCGGGGGGGAGGGAGCAGTTCTTC
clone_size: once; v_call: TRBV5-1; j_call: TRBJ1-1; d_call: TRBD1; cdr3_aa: CASSSLPGQGMENAFF; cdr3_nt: TGCGCCAGCAGCTCCCTTCCGGGACAGGGGATGGAGAACGCTTTCTTT
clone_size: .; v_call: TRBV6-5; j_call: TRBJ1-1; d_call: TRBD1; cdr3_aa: CASSRQGWNTEAFF; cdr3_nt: TGTGCCAGCTCTAGACAGGGATGGAACACTGAAGCTTTCTTT
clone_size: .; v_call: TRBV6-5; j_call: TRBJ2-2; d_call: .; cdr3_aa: CATLGRGIPGELFF; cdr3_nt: TGTGCCACCCTGGGTCGGGGAATACCCGGGGAGCTGTTTTTT
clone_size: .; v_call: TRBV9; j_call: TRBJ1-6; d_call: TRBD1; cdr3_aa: CASSVGEGGRVNSPLHF; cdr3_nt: TGTGCCAGCAGCGTAGGGGAAGGGGGCAGGGTGAATTCACCCCTCCACTTT
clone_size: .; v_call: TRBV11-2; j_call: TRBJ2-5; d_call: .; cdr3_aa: CASSSARGLRQETQYF; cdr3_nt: TGTGCCAGCAGCTCCGCCCGGGGACTCCGCCAAGAGACCCAGTACTTC
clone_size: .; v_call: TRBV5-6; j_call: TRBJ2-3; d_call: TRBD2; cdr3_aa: CASTPPGGADTQYF; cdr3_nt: TGTGCCAGCACCCCGCCGGGGGGAGCAGATACGCAGTATTTT
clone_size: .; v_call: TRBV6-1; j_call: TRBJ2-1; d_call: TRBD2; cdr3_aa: CASSEGSGGQRGKQFF; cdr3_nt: TGTGCCAGCAGTGAGGGATCGGGGGGGCAACGCGGGAAGCAGTTCTTC
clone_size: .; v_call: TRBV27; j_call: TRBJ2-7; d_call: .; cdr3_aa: CASSRGLNYEQYF; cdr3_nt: TGTGCCAGCAGTCGCGGCCTAAACTACGAGCAGTACTTC
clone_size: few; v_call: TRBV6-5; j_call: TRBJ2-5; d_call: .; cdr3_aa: CASSSETGETQYF; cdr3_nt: TGTGCCAGCAGCTCCGAAACAGGGGAGACCCAGTACTTC
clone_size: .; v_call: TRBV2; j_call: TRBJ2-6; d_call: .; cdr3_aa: CASSGDTGANVLTF; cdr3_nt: TGTGCCAGCAGTGGGGACACTGGGGCCAACGTCCTGACTTTC
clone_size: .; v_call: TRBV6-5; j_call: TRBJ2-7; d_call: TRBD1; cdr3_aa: CASSPTGGASYEQYF; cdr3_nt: TGTGCCAGCAGTCCAACAGGGGGCGCGTCTTACGAGCAGTACTTC
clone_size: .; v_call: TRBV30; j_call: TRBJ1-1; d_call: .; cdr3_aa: CAWSKFRMRGNRADTEAFF; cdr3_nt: TGTGCCTGGAGTAAATTCAGAATGAGGGGGAATAGGGCGGACACTGAAGCTTTCTTT
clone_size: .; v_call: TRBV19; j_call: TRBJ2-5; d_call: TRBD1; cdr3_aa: CASRQAGQGQETQYF; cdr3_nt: TGTGCCAGTAGGCAAGCGGGACAGGGGCAAGAGACCCAGTACTTC
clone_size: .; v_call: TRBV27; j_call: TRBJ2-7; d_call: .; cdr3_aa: CASSPRGGVPLSYEQYF; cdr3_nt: TGTGCCAGCAGTCCCCGGGGTGGGGTCCCTCTTTCCTACGAGCAGTACTTC
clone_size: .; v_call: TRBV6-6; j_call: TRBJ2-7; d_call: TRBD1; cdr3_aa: CASSTQTGGNEQYF; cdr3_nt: TGTGCCAGCAGTACCCAGACAGGGGGGAACGAGCAGTACTTC
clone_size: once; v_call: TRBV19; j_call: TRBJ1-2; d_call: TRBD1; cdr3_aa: CASSVPGQLFYGYTF; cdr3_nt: TGTGCCAGTAGTGTACCGGGACAGCTCTTTTATGGCTACACCTTC
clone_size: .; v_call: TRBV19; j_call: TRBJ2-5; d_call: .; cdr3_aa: CASSIRRGTRETQYF; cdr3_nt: TGTGCCAGTAGTATACGTCGGGGGACCAGGGAGACCCAGTACTTC
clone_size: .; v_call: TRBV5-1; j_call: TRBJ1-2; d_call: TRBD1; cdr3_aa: CASSLGSDRGYGYTF; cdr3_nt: TGCGCCAGCAGCTTGGGATCGGACAGGGGTTATGGCTACACCTTC
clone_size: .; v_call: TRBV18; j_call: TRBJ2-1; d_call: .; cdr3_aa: CASSPLSGVNNEQFF; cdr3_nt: TGTGCCAGCTCACCGCTGAGCGGAGTAAACAATGAGCAGTTCTTC
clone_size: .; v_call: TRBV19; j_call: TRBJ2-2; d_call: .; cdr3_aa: CASTTQGWDTGELFF; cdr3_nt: TGTGCCAGTACAACCCAGGGGTGGGACACCGGGGAGCTGTTTTTT
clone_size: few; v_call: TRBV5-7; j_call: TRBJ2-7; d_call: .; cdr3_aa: CASSLDFSYEQYF; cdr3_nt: TGTGCCAGCAGCTTGGACTTCTCCTACGAGCAGTACTTC
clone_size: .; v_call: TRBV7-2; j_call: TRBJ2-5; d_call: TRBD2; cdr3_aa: CASSSDSGSGETQYF; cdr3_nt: TGTGCCAGCAGCTCTGATAGCGGGAGCGGGGAGACCCAGTACTTC
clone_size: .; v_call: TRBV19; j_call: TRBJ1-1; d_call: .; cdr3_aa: CASSMFLGAAMNTEAFF; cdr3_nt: TGTGCCAGTAGTATGTTCTTGGGCGCAGCCATGAACACTGAAGCTTTCTTT
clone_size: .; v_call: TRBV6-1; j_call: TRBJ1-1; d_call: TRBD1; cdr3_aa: CASSKGQGRGNTEAFF; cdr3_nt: TGTGCCAGCAGTAAAGGACAGGGACGAGGGAACACTGAAGCTTTCTTT
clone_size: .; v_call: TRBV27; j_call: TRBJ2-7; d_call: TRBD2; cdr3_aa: CASSRTGLAGAYEQYF; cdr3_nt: TGTGCCAGCAGTCGCACGGGGCTAGCGGGGGCATACGAGCAGTACTTC
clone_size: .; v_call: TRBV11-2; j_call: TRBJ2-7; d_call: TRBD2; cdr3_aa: CASSLEGGGSYEQYF; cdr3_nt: TGTGCCAGCAGCTTAGAGGGGGGGGGCTCCTACGAGCAGTACTTC
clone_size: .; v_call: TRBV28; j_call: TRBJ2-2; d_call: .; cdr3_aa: CASGPGQRNTGELFF; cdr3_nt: TGTGCCAGCGGGCCTGGACAGAGGAACACCGGGGAGCTGTTTTTT
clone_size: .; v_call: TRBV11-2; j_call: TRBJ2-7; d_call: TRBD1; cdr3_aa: CASSLEGGNYEQYF; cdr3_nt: TGTGCCAGCAGCTTAGAAGGGGGCAACTACGAGCAGTACTTC
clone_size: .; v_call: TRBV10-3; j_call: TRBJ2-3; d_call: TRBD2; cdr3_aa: CAIRELAGGIDTQYF; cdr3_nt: TGTGCCATCAGGGAGCTTGCGGGGGGTATAGATACGCAGTATTTT
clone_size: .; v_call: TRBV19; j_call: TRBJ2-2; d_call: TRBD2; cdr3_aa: CASSIGAGGLGELFF; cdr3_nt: TGTGCCAGTAGTATTGGAGCGGGGGGGCTCGGGGAGCTGTTTTTT
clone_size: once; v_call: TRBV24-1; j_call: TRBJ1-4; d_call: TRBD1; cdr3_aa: CATSDDRGANEKLFF; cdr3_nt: TGTGCCACCAGTGACGACAGGGGAGCTAATGAAAAACTGTTTTTT
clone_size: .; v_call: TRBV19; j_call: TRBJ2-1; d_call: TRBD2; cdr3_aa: CASSPWVGSGGSNEQFF; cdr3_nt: TGTGCCAGTAGTCCCTGGGTCGGTAGCGGGGGCTCCAATGAGCAGTTCTTC
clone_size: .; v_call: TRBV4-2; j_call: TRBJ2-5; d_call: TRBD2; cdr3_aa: CASSLTLADKETQYF; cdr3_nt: TGTGCCAGCAGCCTAACTCTAGCGGACAAAGAGACCCAGTACTTC
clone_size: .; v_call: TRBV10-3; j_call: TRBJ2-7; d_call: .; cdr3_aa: CAISETAQGNEQYF; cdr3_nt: TGTGCCATCAGTGAGACTGCCCAGGGCAACGAGCAGTACTTC
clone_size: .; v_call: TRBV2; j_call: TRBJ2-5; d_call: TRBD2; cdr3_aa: CASSGGGTQSETQYF; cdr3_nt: TGTGCCAGCAGCGGCGGGGGGACCCAATCCGAGACCCAGTACTTC
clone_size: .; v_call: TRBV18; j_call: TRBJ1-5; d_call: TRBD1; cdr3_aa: CASSSGTVNQPQHF; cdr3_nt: TGTGCCAGCTCCTCTGGGACAGTCAATCAGCCCCAGCATTTT
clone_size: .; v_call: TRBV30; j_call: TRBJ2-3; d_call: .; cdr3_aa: CAWSVTRLTATDTQYF; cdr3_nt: TGTGCCTGGAGCGTTACCCGACTAACCGCCACAGATACGCAGTATTTT
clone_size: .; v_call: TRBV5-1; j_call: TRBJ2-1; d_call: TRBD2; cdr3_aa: CASSWTRGLAGGHGEQFF; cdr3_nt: TGCGCCAGCAGCTGGACCCGTGGACTAGCGGGAGGCCATGGCGAGCAGTTCTTC
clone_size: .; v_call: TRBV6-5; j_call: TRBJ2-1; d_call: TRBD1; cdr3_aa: CASSWTGYNEQFF; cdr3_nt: TGTGCCAGCAGTTGGACAGGCTACAATGAGCAGTTCTTC
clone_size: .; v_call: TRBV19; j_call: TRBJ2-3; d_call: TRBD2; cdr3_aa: CASSPSWGLAGNADTQYF; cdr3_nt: TGTGCCAGTAGTCCCTCCTGGGGACTAGCGGGAAACGCAGATACGCAGTATTTT
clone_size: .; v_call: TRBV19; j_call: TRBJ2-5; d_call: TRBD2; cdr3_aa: CASSRRTSGQGAQYF; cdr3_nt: TGTGCCAGTAGTAGGAGGACTAGCGGGCAAGGGGCCCAGTACTTC
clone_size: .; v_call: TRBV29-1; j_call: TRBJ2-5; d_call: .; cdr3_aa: CSVGGGAETQYF; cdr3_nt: TGCAGCGTAGGAGGAGGGGCGGAGACCCAGTACTTC